The T cell receptor beta chain under discussion was sequenced for a study of T cells in Graves' hyperthyroidism and ophthalmopathy (dated by TCRdb to between 2019 and 2020). Regarding the study in general: To identify distinguishing TCR V-J signatures, a discovery cohort of around 100 patients was used, comprising 43 with Graves' ophthalmopathy and around 60 with stable Graves' hyperthyroidism. Whether ophthalmopathy could be predicted prospectively was tested in an independent validation cohort made up of roughly 19 hyperthyroidism patients plus 17 patients who later progressed to ophthalmopathy. The 100 discovery patients were randomly split 7:3 into training and test sets. In about six Graves' hyperthyroidism patients, the study also compared T-cell repertoires from thyroid tissue with T-cell repertoires from blood. After sampling, hyperthyroidism patients received methimazole starting at 30 mg daily, and ophthalmopathy patients received high-dose intravenous methylprednisolone. According to the paper, TCR Vbeta CDR3 sequencing was carried out on 135 peripheral blood samples, which came from some 41 ophthalmopathy, around 75 hyperthyroidism and some 17 progressor patients. Summary of the overall study and its limitations: Sample size was not statistically predetermined, and blinding of investigators to group allocation was not performed. In validation, progression to ophthalmopathy was predicted by the model with about 70% sensitivity and 72% to 80% specificity, a median of roughly six months before onset. A 13 V-J signature model separated ophthalmopathy from stable hyperthyroidism, with about 88% sensitivity and 81% to 82% specificity in cross-validation and 80%/75% in testing. Most expanded thyroid clonotypes (frequency above 0.001) were also found in blood, which suggests that blood repertoires may mirror thyroid immune responses.

This clonotype was counted a single time. What this receptor recognizes is not known. No much larger clone is present one base from it, and per-base qualities are unavailable. A single read constitutes weak evidence. Its CDR3 holds 16 amino acids, cysteine through phenylalanine. The kept DNA is CDR3 alone, 48 bases in frame from the first base. Based on the germline V gene, the CDR1 and CDR2 sequences are SGHVS and FQNEAQ. V and J are trimmed by 4 bases and 5 bases, and the gene matches miss 12 bases of the junction. TCR beta CDR3 regions were amplified from RNA transcripts. A first-round RT-PCR of the TCR CDR3 used the HTBI primer set with the Qiagen OneStep RT-PCR kit. The libraries were constructed in a second round of multiplex PCR and then size-selected and purified. Paired-end sequencing of the libraries was performed with 100 bp reads on an Illumina HiSeq2000. In the authors' own workflow: SOAPnuke was used to process the raw data, with reads discarded if the reads contained adapters or uncalled bases, had a mean Phred below 15, or lacked an exact constant-primer or identifier match. COPE v1.2.5 was used to merge the high-quality paired reads, and each unique nucleotide sequence was defined as a clonotype. MiTCR v1.1 was used to align clonotypes to the IMGT TRBV, TRBD and TRBJ reference segments. The analysis was restricted to V-J combinations with a frequency above 0.0001, which together covered 99.2% of the repertoires. A TCS score was defined as the ratio between F50 (clonal expansion) and ExV (chaos), using BLOSUM62-based TCRdist between CDR3 peptides within each V-J. Welch's t-statistics and random forest reduced around 510 V-J features to 13, which were used in a naive Bayes classifier (R e1071). Thyroid-blood repertoire similarity was quantified with the Morisita-Horn index. TCRdb applied fastp at Q25 and MiXCR to the public reads, then kept only in-frame beta chains. For every CDR3 protein sequence, its rows merge into one entry that carries the most common genes and DNA. In this record, the V and J calls reflect TCRdb's handling and not the investigators' own analysis. The sample profile shows almost 600,000 distinct CDR3 sequences; about half of them were found once. More than 7% of the sample is held by the ten biggest clonotypes.

Stable Graves' hyperthyroidism was defined as the absence of progression to ophthalmopathy over 18 months of follow-up. The hyperthyroidism patients were between 18 and 65 years old and newly diagnosed, with a disease duration of less than 2 months. Patients with uncontrolled infections, other autoimmune diseases, pregnancy or lactation were excluded. Diagnoses were based on clinical symptoms, serum thyroxine and TRAb, thyroid ultrasound and orbital computed tomography. Trizol reagent was used to extract total RNA, and RNA quality was then checked on an Agilent 2100 Bioanalyzer. Recombination linked TRBV7-8 to TRBJ2-7; 9 middle bases align to TRBD1. The source is a young woman with Graves' hyperthyroidism. Sample: peripheral blood or thyroid tissue (not recorded which). The encoded CDR3 is CASSSPEGTGNHEQYF. The nucleotide sequence reads as follows: TGTGCCAGCAGCTCACCTGAGGGGACAGGGAACCACGAGCAGTACTTC. The CDR3, completed at both ends by the reference TRBV7-8 and TRBJ2-7 genes, gives the full variable domain GAGVSQSPRYKVAKRGQDVALRCDPISGHVSLFWYQQALGQGPEFLTYFQNEAQLDKSGLPSDRFFAERPEGSVSTLKIQRTQQEDSAVYLCASSSPEGTGNHEQYFGPGTRLTVT.